The entry that follows covers one T cell receptor beta chain sequence. Its binding antigen is unknown. The record has no base qualities; no much larger clone is one base away. The data were obtained in a study of blood T cell repertoires in COVID-19 (dated by TCRdb to 2020 to 2021). Regarding the complete study: Samples covering the acute and convalescent phases of COVID-19 were provided by collaborators in the United States, Italy and Spain. The material from the prospective study consisted of cDNA or gDNA derived from T cells, B-cell-depleted T cells, or PBMCs. The dataset comprised deeply sampled blood TCRbeta repertoires from subjects exposed to, actively infected with, or recovered from COVID-19. The repertoires were released in a freely available public database intended as a resource for research on the immune response to SARS-CoV-2. The samples were drawn from the first 160 participants of the ongoing ImmuneRACE study and from 1,254 subjects provided by 6 global collaborators. The sample metadata nearly always contained a de-identified subject ID, COVID-19 status, age in years and sex. HLA class I and class II types, where available, came from metadata supplied by the sample provider rather than from assay-based typing.

The immunoSEQ Assay, a bias-controlled multiplex PCR, was used to amplify TCRbeta CDR3 regions from genomic DNA. In the paper's pipeline: The number of nucleated cells in each sample was estimated from the amplification of reference gene primers within the assay. To quantify the absolute abundance of each unique TCRbeta CDR3 rearrangement, sequence reads were collapsed and filtered. For each sample, productive Simpson clonality was calculated by taking the square root of Simpson's diversity index across productive rearrangements. TCRdb limited this immuneACCESS table to in-frame rearrangements with V and J called. A share of clones is missing; checked studies link under half to unresolved V genes, and the rest is unexplained. Clone size and the V and J calls come from that table; the DNA yielded D and trimming. Here the sample has hundreds of thousands of clones; about 85% occur a single time. The ten largest account for about 2.2% of the sample.

The CDR3 measures 15 amino acids from cysteine to phenylalanine. The only DNA kept is the CDR3, 45 bases in frame from the first base. The germline ends are 13 bases apart after V is trimmed by 1 base and J by 9 bases. The germline V gene encodes CDR1 LNHDA and CDR2 SQIVND (reference sequence). Samples from volunteer blood donors who had recovered from COVID-19 were contributed by a second Seattle source. Collaborating institutions collected whole blood in K2EDTA tubes following their own protocols. For TCRbeta analysis, collaborator samples were shipped as frozen whole blood, as isolated PBMCs, or as DNA extracted from either sample type. What the study reported, not specific to this receptor: The quantity of clinical and demographic metadata differed by source and by participant and was supplied without curation.

The TCR originated in a woman aged 45-65 years who had recovered from COVID-19. This chain joins TRBV19 to TRBJ1-6; the D gene cannot be resolved reliably. Sequenced material: peripheral blood. The sequenced DNA is TGTGCCAGTAGTATAGCGGGAACGAATGCTTCACCCCTCCACTTT. The resulting protein is CASSIAGTNASPLHF.